Listed below are T cell receptor beta chains from one sample, sequenced in a study of T cell changes during pregnancy in multiple sclerosis. Profiled with immunoSEQ multiplex PCR; TCRdb holds only in-frame clones, not every one. The table includes some 70,000 clones, 85% to 95% detected once. This material consisted of CD8+ T cells from peripheral blood mononuclear cells, taken in the third trimester of pregnancy. These TCRs come from a female donor in good health, enrolled as a control in a pregnancy study. Both conserved end residues are part of each CDR3.

>TRBV5-1
CASQEASGNTIYF
>TRBV5-6
CASSAQQGAGYTF
>TRBV5-3
CARTQTGGSSPLHF
>TRBV19
CATRRSNEQFF
>TRBV19
CASSSGYRVGFEKLFF
>TRBV27
CASSFTGGEGYTF
>TRBV5-4
CASSTRAGSYNEQFF
>TRBV11-3
CASSTVVGRLPEAFF
>TRBV6-1
CASSVQDRGIMNTEAFF
>TRBV29-1
CSVEEFGQGGMNTEAFF
>TRBV4-2
CASSLQQGPSTGELFF
>TRBV30
CAWQWGGGTEAFF
>TRBV7-9
CASSSNRQGGEQFF
>TRBV9
CASSVDGRGADTEAFF
>TRBV5-6
CASSPRFMDRGPPPYGYTF
>TRBV5-1
CASSLVVGSGELFF
>TRBV6-1
CASSPQGNTEAFF
>TRBV19
CASSILGDRGDGYTF
>TRBV5-1
CASSLALGGDYGYTF
>TRBV29-1
CSVEPSGGDYNEQFF
>TRBV2
CASSNPEGGGHTEAFF
>TRBV7-9
CASSPSTGTGIYNEQFF
>TRBV27
CASSLGGRPGSSPLHF
>TRBV7-9
CASSAGQGVQYEQFF
>TRBV7-2
CASSRTSGVSTDTQYF
>TRBV25-1
CASSGSGGNSPLHF
>TRBV27
CASGLESYEQYF
>TRBV6-1
CASSESIGQAEYEQYF
>TRBV9
CASSVGWTASGNTIYF
>TRBV29-1
CSVAGVPTDYNEQFF
>TRBV7-9
CASSITVSDSTSGGTQYF
>TRBV19
CASSAHSTEMEYSNQPQHF
>TRBV4-1
CASSRRTSGGADPYNEQFF
>TRBV5-1
CASSLGEFRTGVKEQYF
>TRBV6-4
CASSDHSGGQPQHF
>TRBV7-8
CASSIALAGAVLFSYEQYF
>TRBV5-8
CASSRFDSKNTQYF
>TRBV29-1
CSVDGQSGYTF
>TRBV5-6
CASSGTATGELFF
>TRBV7-6
CASSLAWTGETQYF
>TRBV7-6
CASSLGGGGSRDGYTF
>TRBV19
CASSIGGSNQPQHF
>TRBV27
CASSRTGMNTEAFF
>TRBV27
CASSLSAGGGGGYTF
>TRBV30
CAWTPPTGTNYGYTF
>TRBV18
CASSTTSGVTGELFF
>TRBV14
CASSQAYGTNEKLFF
>TRBV6-1
CASSDQGRNEKLFF
>TRBV27
CASGQVSNQPQHF
>TRBV9
CASSVGEGVSYEQYF
>TRBV2
CASSEDLEGGGTEAFF
>TRBV9
CASSPHRVGDNYGYTF
>TRBV2
CASRVSGGRETQYF
>TRBV27
CASSLNRDTEAFF